This is a list of T cell receptor beta chains from one sample in a study of metastatic and nonmetastatic thyroid tumors. TCRdb re-called clones via MiXCR from the PCR reads. The table records several thousand clones, 25% of them present only once. Sequencing was carried out using adjacent normal tissue. The receptors come from a male donor with papillary thyroid cancer or a benign thyroid nodule (not recorded which). Some clones in this sample may be carry-over from other donors' samples. Each CDR3 is given with its conserved first and last residue. The D gene is left open where the match is weak.

D gene	V gene	CDR3 length	CDR3 protein
TRBD1	TRBV6-1	15	CASSVQGVTNEKLFF
TRBD2	TRBV6-2/TRBV6-3	16	CASSSSGGAGTDTQYF
NA	TRBV6-2/TRBV6-3	16	CASSSVRTGKLNEQYF
NA	TRBV20-1	15	CSARDQGGANTEAFF
TRBD1	TRBV5-1	15	CASSLGQGFSYEQYF
NA	TRBV19	13	CASGWGNNQPQHF
TRBD1	TRBV27	14	CASAGTGYYNEQFF
NA	TRBV5-5	16	CASSLVFVATNEKLFF
TRBD2	TRBV10-2	17	CASSEASTSAYTGELFF
NA	TRBV9	12	CASSQEDGGYTF
NA	TRBV2	14	CASSEQSTVYEQYF
NA	TRBV27	14	CASSPRRESGGYTF
TRBD2	TRBV7-2	16	CASSLKEGGRVETQYF
NA	TRBV7-9	14	CASSTSVADYGYTF
TRBD1	TRBV12-5	12	CASGPDRDGYTF
NA	TRBV12-5	14	CASALDSLNTEAFF
TRBD1	TRBV6-2/TRBV6-3	14	CASKATGGIYEQYF
TRBD2	TRBV7-9	14	CASSPQTSGYEQYF
TRBD2	TRBV20-1	14	CSARVTGGRNEQFF
NA	TRBV14	11	CASSHSYLLYF
NA	TRBV19	15	CASSPSMSSGNTIYF
NA	TRBV7-6	14	CASSSGTTNEKLFF
NA	TRBV5-8	16	CASSLARGLGGEKLFF
NA	TRBV29-1	13	CSVGTGTPTEAFF
TRBD2	TRBV28	13	CASRTSGSYEQFF
NA	TRBV20-1	12	CSAMSGNTEAFF
TRBD2	TRBV28	14	CASRTSREGLVQFF
NA	TRBV6-1	16	CASSEFGMSGNSPLHF
NA	TRBV20-1	13	CSALGGFDTEAFF
NA	TRBV6-1	10	CASSEGEAFF
NA	TRBV28	14	CASSNQGESETQYF
TRBD1	TRBV24-1	17	CATSDTAGTGLYNEQFF
NA	TRBV10-3	11	CATHSYNEQFF
TRBD2	TRBV20-1	13	CSAPLAGLYEQFF
NA	TRBV5-4	15	CASSLDFASSYEQYF
TRBD1	TRBV20-1	20	CSASRLMDRRLSSLTDTQYF
TRBD1	TRBV7-2	17	CASSQTGTGIYGGELFF
NA	TRBV20-1	14	CSASADSGANVLTF
TRBD2	TRBV7-8	17	CASSLGLAGGAYNEQFF
TRBD2	TRBV9	16	CASSSRTSGIHNEQFF
NA	TRBV11-2	13	CSSSSTRVTEAFF
NA	TRBV20-1	15	CSARGSGLMNTEAFF
NA	TRBV27	12	CASSKLGQPQHF
TRBD2	TRBV6-1	18	CASSEALRGSGGRDEQFF
TRBD2	TRBV6-4	16	CASSDLTSGRPDTQYF
NA	TRBV24-1	13	CATSPGDLYEQYF
NA	TRBV4-1	18	CASSQVSENYGYTGELFF
NA	TRBV12-3/TRBV12-4	12	CASRPEAYEQYF
NA	TRBV12-3/TRBV12-4	17	CASSLDFWRVGGNTIYF
TRBD2	TRBV2	20	CASSEVLLRLAGGQGYEQYF